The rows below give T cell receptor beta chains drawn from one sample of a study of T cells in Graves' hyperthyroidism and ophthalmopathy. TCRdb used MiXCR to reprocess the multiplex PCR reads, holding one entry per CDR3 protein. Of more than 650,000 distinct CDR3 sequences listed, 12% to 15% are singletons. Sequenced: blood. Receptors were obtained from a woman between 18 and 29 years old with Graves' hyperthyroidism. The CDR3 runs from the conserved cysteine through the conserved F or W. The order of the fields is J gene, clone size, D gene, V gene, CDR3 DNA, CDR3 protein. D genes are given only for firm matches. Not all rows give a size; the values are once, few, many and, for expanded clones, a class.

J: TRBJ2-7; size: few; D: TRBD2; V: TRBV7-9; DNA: TGTGCCAGCAGCTCGGAGACTAGCGGGAGGTCCTACGAGCAGTACTTC; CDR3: CASSSETSGRSYEQYF
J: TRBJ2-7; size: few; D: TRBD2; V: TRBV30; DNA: TGTGCCTGCCGGGACTACTCCTACGAGCAGTACTTC; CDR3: CACRDYSYEQYF
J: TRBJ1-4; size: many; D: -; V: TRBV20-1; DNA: TGCAGTGCTAGAGAAAAGGGCGACCTAAATGAAAAACTGTTTTTT; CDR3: CSAREKGDLNEKLFF
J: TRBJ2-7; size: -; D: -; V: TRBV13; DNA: TGTGCCAGCAGCTTAGGAGGTCCTGGGGAGCAGTACTTC; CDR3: CASSLGGPGEQYF
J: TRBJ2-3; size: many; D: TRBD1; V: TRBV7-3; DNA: TGTGCCAGCAGCGCGACAGGGGCCAGCACAGATACGCAGTATTTT; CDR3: CASSATGASTDTQYF
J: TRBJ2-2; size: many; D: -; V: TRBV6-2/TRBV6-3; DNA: TGTGCCAGCGTCGGGGCGTGGACTACCAACACCGGGGAGCTGTTTTTT; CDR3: CASVGAWTTNTGELFF
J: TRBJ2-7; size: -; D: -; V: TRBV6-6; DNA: TGTGCCAGCAGTTACTCGACGGACAGAATTCCCTACGAGCAGTACTTC; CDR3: CASSYSTDRIPYEQYF
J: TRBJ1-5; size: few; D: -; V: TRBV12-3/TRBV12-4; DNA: TGTGCCAGTGGGCTCGGGCGCGGGCAGCCCCAGCATTTT; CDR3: CASGLGRGQPQHF
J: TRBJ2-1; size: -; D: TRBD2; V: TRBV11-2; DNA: TGTGCCAGCAGCTCCTTACTAGCGGGGAATGTCGGTGAGCAGTTCTTC; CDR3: CASSSLLAGNVGEQFF
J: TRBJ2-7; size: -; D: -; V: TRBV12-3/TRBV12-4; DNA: TGTGCCAGCAGTTGGGGCGGGAACTACGAGCAGTACTTC; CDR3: CASSWGGNYEQYF
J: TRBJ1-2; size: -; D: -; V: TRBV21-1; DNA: TGTGCCAGCAGCAAGAACAGGAGGGGCTACACCTTC; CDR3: CASSKNRRGYTF
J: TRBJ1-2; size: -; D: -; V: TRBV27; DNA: TGTGCCAGCAGTTTACGACGAGTGGGTAACGCCTATGGCTACACCTTC; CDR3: CASSLRRVGNAYGYTF
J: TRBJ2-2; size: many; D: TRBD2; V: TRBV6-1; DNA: TGTGCCAGCTCGACGCGGGAGACCGGGGAGCTGTTTTTT; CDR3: CASSTRETGELFF
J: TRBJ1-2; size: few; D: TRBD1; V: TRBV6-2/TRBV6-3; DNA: TGTGCCAGCAGTTACAAACAGGGACAGAACTTCTATGGCTACACCTTC; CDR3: CASSYKQGQNFYGYTF
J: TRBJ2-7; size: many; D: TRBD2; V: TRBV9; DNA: TGTGCCAGCAGTTCCGGGACTAGCGGTTACGAGCAGTACTTC; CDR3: CASSSGTSGYEQYF
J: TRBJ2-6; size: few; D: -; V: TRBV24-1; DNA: TGTGCCACCAGTGACCCACCCGGCCCCCGAGGCTCTGGGGCCAACGTCCTGACTTTC; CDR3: CATSDPPGPRGSGANVLTF
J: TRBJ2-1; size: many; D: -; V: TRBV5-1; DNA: TGCGCCAGCACGCGGGTCCCTCGGGATGAGCAGTTCTTC; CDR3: CASTRVPRDEQFF
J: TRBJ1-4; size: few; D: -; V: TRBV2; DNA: TGTGCCAGCAGTGCGACAGTCACTAATGAAAAACTGTTTTTT; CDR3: CASSATVTNEKLFF
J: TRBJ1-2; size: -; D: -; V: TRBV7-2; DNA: TGTGCCAGCAGCATCCACAGCGATGGCTACACCTTC; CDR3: CASSIHSDGYTF
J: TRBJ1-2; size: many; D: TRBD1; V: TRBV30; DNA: TGTGCCTGGAGTCGTTTCGGGGGACAGGGATACGGCTACACCTTC; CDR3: CAWSRFGGQGYGYTF
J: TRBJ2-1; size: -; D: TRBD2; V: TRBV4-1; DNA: TGCGCCAGCAGCTCACCAGGGACTAGCAGTTACAATGAGCAGTTCTTC; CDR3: CASSSPGTSSYNEQFF
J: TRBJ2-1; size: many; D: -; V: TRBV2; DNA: TGTGCCAGCAGTGAAAGGGCCCGACACCCCAATGAGCAGTTCTTC; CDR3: CASSERARHPNEQFF
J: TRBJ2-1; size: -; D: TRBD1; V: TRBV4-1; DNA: TGCGCCAGCAGCCAAGAGGGACAGGGGAACAGGGGGCAGTTCTTC; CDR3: CASSQEGQGNRGQFF
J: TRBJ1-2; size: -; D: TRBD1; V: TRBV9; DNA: TGTGCCAGCAGCCCAAGACAGGGGGCAGGAGGCTACACCTTC; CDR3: CASSPRQGAGGYTF
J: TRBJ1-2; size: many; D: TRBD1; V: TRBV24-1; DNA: TGTGCCACCAGTCCGACAGGGGAGGGTGGCTACACCTTC; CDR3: CATSPTGEGGYTF
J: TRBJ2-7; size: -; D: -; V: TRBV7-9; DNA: TGTGCCAGCAGCGACGGACCTGAAACATACTCCTACGAGCAGTACTTC; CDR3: CASSDGPETYSYEQYF
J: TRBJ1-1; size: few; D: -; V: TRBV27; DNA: TGTGCCAGCAGTATAACAGGGTGGGCTAACACTGAAGCTTTCTTT; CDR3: CASSITGWANTEAFF
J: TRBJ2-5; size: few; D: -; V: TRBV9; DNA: TGTGCCAGCAGCCCTACAGGGCCCCCACAAGAGACCCAGTACTTC; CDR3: CASSPTGPPQETQYF
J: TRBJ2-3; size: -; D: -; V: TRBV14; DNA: TGTGCCAGCAGCCAAGTCGAGGATACGCAGTATTTT; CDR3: CASSQVEDTQYF
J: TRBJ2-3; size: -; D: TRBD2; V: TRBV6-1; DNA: TGTGCCAGCAGTGGCCTAGCGGGAATTAGCACAGATACGCAGTATTTT; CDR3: CASSGLAGISTDTQYF
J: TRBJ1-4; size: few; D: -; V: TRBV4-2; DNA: TGTGCCAGCAGCCAAGATCGCGGTGAAAAACTGTTTTTT; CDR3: CASSQDRGEKLFF
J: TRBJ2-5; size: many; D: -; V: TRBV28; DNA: TGTGCCAGCAGTACGGGGGGCGGTAAGACCCAGTACTTC; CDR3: CASSTGGGKTQYF
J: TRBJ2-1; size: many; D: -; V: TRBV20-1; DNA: TGCAGTGCTCCCCTGGCGGGTAACAATGAGCAGTTCTTC; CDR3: CSAPLAGNNEQFF
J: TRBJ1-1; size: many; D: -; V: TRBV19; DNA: TGTGCCAGTAGTATCGCCGCGCACCAGGAGGGAAGTTTGAACACTGAAGCTTTCTTT; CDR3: CASSIAAHQEGSLNTEAFF
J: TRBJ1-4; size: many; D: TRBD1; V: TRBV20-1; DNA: TGCAGTGCAGGAGGCTCCGGGACAGGGAATGAAAAACTGTTTTTT; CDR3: CSAGGSGTGNEKLFF
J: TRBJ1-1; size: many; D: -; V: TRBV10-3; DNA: TGTGCCATCAGGACTGAATCGCCGGGACGGCGGGGGGACACTGAAGCTTTCTTT; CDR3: CAIRTESPGRRGDTEAFF
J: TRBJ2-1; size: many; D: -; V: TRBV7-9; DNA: TGTGCCAGCAGCTCCCTCTTTGGGGGGTACAATGAGCAGTTCTTC; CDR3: CASSSLFGGYNEQFF
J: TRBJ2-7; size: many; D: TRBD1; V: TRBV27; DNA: TGTGCCAGCAGTCCCTTGGACAGGGCGAGCAGCCACGAGCAGTACTTC; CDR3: CASSPLDRASSHEQYF
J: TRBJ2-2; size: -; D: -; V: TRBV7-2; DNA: TGTGCCAGCAGCGTACGGGAGGGGGAGCTGTTTTTT; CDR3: CASSVREGELFF
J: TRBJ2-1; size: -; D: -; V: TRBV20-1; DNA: TGCAGTGCTAGAGGTACGACTAGAAAGGAAAAGTTCTTC; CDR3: CSARGTTRKEKFF
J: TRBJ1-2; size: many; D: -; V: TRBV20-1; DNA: TGCAGTGCTATGACGGGACGGCGAAACTATGGCTACACCTTC; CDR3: CSAMTGRRNYGYTF
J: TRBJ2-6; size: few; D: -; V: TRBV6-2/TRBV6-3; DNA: TGTGCCAGCAGGCATACCCTTGATGGGGCCAACGTCCTGACTTTC; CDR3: CASRHTLDGANVLTF
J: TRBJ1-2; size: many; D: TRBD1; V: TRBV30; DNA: TGTGCCTGGAGCCTTTGGGACAGGGCAAATAATGGCTACACCTTC; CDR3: CAWSLWDRANNGYTF
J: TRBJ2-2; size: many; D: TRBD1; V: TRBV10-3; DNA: TGTGCCGTGCTCCGGGACAGGGACACCGGGGAGCTGTTTTTT; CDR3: CAVLRDRDTGELFF